These 2 T cell receptor beta chains were sequenced from one sample in a study of sequential checkpoint blockade in melanoma. Here immunoSEQ multiplex PCR was the method, and the copy in TCRdb shows in-frame clones only, minus some. The sample carries approximately 15,000 clones, roughly 70% recorded once. Treatment noted: randomized to nivolumab then ipilimumab (arm A) or the reverse (arm B). Sample: CD8+ T cells sorted from blood (inferred from file names), taken from a patient given nivolumab and ipilimumab in sequence. These TCRs come from a human donor with melanoma.

In nucleotides, the CDR3 is TGTGCCAGCAGCTTTCAGGGAAGCATCGAAGCTTTCTTT. Encoded protein: CASSFQGSIEAFF. The chain has TRBV13 and TRBJ1-1, with D possibly being TRBD1 (5 bases). Trimming took 3 bases from V and 8 from J, leaving 13 bases between them. This CDR3 region has 13 residues. Per the germline V gene, CDR1 is PRHDT and CDR2 is FYEKMQ (reference sequence).

The chain employs TRBV11-2 and TRBJ2-5; the D gene is possibly TRBD2 (6 bases). Germline CDR1 is SGHAT and CDR2 is FQNNGV. V shed 1 base and J shed 5 bases, with 17 bases lying between them. The length of the CDR3 is 16 residues. CDR3 DNA sequence: TGTGCCAGCAGCTTAGTCCGGCTAGCGAAATGGGAGACCCAGTACTTC. The encoded protein is CASSLVRLAKWETQYF.